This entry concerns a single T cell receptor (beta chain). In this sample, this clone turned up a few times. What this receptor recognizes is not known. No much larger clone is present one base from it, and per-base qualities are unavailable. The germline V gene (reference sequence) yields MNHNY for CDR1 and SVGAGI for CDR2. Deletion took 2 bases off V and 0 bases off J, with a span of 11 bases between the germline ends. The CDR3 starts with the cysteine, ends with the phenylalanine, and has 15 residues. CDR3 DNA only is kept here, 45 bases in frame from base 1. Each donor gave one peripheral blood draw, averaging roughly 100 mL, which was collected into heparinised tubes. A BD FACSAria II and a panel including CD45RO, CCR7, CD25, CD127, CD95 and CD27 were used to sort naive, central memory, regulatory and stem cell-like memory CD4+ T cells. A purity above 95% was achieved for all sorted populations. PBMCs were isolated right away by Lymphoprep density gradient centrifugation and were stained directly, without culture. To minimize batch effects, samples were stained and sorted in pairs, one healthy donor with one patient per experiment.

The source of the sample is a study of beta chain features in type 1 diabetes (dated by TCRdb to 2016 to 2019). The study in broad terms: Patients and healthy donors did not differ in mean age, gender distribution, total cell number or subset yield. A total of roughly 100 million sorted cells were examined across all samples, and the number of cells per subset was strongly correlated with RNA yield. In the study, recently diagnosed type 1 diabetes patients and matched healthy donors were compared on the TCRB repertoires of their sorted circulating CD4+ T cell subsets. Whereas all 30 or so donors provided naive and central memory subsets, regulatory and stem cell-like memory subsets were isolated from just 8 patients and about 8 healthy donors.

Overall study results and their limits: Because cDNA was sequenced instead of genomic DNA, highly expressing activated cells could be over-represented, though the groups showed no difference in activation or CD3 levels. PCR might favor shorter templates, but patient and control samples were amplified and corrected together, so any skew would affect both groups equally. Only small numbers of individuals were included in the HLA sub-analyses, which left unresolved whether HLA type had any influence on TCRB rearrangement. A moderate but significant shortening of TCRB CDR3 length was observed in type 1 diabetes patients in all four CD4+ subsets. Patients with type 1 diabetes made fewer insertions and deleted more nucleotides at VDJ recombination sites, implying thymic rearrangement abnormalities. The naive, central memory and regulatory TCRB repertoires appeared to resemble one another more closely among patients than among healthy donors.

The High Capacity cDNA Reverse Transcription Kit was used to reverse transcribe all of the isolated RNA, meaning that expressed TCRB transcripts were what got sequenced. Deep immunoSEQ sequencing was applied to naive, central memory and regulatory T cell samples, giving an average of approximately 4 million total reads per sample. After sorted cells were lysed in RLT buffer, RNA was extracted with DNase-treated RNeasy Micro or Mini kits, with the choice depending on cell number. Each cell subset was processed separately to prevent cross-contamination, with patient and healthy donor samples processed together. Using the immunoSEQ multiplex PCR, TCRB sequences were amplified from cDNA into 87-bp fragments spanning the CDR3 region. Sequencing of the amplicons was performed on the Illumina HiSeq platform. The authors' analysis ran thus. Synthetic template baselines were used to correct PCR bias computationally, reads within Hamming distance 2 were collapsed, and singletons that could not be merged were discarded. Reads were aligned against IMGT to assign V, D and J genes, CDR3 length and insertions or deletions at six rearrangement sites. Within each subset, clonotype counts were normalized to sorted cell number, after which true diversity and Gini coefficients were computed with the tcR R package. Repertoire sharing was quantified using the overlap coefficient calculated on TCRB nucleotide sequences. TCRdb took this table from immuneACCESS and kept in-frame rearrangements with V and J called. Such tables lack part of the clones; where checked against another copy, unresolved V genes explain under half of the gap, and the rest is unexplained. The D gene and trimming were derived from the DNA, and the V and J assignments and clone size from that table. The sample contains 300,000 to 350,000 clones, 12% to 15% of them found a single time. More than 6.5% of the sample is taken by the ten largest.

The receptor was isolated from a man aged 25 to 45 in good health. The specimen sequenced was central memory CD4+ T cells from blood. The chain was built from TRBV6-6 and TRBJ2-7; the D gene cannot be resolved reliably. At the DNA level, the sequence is TGTGCCAGCAGTTACGCCAGGCGCGACTCCTACGAGCAGTACTTC. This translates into CASSYARRDSYEQYF.